This T cell receptor beta chain is from a study of blood T cell repertoires in COVID-19 (dated by TCRdb to the early 2020s). Concerning the study at large: The collaborator samples originated in the United States, Italy and Spain and spanned the acute and convalescent phases of COVID-19. The samples were drawn from two sources: the first 160 participants of the ongoing ImmuneRACE study, and 1,254 subjects contributed by 6 global collaborators. The prospective study material was composed of cDNA or gDNA derived from T cells, B-cell-depleted T cells, or PBMCs. Subjects who had been exposed to COVID-19, were actively infected with it, or had recovered from it provided the deeply sampled blood TCRbeta repertoires that made up the dataset. The repertoires were made available in a free public database intended to serve as a resource for research on the immune response to SARS-CoV-2. Nearly every sample came with metadata listing a de-identified subject ID, COVID-19 status, age in years and sex. Where HLA class I and class II types were available, the types were taken from metadata supplied by the sample provider, not from assay-based typing. General conclusions and limits of the study: Clinical and demographic metadata were provided uncurated, with the amount varying by source and participant.

This clone was counted a single time. Its antigen remains unidentified. The sample holds no much larger clone one base away, and base qualities are not on file. Samples from volunteer blood donors who had recovered from COVID-19 were contributed by a second Seattle source. Whole blood was collected in K2EDTA tubes by collaborating institutions according to the institutions' own protocols. Collaborator samples were shipped for TCRbeta analysis as frozen whole blood, isolated PBMCs, or DNA extracted from either sample type. The immunoSEQ Assay, a bias-controlled multiplex PCR, was used to amplify TCRbeta CDR3 regions from genomic DNA. The authors' pipeline ran thus. The number of nucleated cells in each sample was estimated from the amplification of reference gene primers within the assay. Sequence reads were collapsed and filtered to measure the absolute abundance of every unique TCRbeta CDR3 rearrangement. For each sample, productive Simpson clonality was calculated as the square root of Simpson's diversity index over productive rearrangements. TCRdb re-hosts the immuneACCESS table, in-frame sequences only. Its copies lack some clones; in the studies checked, an unresolved V gene accounts for under half of them, and the cause for the rest is not known. V, J and clone size derive from that table, while D and trimming were established from the DNA sequence. This sample holds around 250,000 clones; 84% were observed only once. The ten largest account for approximately 1.5% of the sample.

The sequenced sample consisted of peripheral blood. The clonotype originates from a woman in her 40s who had recovered from COVID-19.

The CDR3 loop reads CASKENRNRGAEAFF. The nucleotides are TGTGCCAGCAAGGAGAACAGGAACCGGGGGGCTGAAGCTTTCTTT. The chain was built from TRBV6-5 and TRBJ1-1; 5 matching bases give a weak D call of TRBD1. The CDR3 goes from the cysteine to the phenylalanine over 15 residues. Left in the record is the CDR3 DNA by itself, 45 bases read in frame from the first base. The germline V gene gives CDR1 as MNHEY and CDR2 as SVGAGI. Relative to germline, V is 7 bases shorter and J is 6 bases shorter, with 21 bases between their ends.